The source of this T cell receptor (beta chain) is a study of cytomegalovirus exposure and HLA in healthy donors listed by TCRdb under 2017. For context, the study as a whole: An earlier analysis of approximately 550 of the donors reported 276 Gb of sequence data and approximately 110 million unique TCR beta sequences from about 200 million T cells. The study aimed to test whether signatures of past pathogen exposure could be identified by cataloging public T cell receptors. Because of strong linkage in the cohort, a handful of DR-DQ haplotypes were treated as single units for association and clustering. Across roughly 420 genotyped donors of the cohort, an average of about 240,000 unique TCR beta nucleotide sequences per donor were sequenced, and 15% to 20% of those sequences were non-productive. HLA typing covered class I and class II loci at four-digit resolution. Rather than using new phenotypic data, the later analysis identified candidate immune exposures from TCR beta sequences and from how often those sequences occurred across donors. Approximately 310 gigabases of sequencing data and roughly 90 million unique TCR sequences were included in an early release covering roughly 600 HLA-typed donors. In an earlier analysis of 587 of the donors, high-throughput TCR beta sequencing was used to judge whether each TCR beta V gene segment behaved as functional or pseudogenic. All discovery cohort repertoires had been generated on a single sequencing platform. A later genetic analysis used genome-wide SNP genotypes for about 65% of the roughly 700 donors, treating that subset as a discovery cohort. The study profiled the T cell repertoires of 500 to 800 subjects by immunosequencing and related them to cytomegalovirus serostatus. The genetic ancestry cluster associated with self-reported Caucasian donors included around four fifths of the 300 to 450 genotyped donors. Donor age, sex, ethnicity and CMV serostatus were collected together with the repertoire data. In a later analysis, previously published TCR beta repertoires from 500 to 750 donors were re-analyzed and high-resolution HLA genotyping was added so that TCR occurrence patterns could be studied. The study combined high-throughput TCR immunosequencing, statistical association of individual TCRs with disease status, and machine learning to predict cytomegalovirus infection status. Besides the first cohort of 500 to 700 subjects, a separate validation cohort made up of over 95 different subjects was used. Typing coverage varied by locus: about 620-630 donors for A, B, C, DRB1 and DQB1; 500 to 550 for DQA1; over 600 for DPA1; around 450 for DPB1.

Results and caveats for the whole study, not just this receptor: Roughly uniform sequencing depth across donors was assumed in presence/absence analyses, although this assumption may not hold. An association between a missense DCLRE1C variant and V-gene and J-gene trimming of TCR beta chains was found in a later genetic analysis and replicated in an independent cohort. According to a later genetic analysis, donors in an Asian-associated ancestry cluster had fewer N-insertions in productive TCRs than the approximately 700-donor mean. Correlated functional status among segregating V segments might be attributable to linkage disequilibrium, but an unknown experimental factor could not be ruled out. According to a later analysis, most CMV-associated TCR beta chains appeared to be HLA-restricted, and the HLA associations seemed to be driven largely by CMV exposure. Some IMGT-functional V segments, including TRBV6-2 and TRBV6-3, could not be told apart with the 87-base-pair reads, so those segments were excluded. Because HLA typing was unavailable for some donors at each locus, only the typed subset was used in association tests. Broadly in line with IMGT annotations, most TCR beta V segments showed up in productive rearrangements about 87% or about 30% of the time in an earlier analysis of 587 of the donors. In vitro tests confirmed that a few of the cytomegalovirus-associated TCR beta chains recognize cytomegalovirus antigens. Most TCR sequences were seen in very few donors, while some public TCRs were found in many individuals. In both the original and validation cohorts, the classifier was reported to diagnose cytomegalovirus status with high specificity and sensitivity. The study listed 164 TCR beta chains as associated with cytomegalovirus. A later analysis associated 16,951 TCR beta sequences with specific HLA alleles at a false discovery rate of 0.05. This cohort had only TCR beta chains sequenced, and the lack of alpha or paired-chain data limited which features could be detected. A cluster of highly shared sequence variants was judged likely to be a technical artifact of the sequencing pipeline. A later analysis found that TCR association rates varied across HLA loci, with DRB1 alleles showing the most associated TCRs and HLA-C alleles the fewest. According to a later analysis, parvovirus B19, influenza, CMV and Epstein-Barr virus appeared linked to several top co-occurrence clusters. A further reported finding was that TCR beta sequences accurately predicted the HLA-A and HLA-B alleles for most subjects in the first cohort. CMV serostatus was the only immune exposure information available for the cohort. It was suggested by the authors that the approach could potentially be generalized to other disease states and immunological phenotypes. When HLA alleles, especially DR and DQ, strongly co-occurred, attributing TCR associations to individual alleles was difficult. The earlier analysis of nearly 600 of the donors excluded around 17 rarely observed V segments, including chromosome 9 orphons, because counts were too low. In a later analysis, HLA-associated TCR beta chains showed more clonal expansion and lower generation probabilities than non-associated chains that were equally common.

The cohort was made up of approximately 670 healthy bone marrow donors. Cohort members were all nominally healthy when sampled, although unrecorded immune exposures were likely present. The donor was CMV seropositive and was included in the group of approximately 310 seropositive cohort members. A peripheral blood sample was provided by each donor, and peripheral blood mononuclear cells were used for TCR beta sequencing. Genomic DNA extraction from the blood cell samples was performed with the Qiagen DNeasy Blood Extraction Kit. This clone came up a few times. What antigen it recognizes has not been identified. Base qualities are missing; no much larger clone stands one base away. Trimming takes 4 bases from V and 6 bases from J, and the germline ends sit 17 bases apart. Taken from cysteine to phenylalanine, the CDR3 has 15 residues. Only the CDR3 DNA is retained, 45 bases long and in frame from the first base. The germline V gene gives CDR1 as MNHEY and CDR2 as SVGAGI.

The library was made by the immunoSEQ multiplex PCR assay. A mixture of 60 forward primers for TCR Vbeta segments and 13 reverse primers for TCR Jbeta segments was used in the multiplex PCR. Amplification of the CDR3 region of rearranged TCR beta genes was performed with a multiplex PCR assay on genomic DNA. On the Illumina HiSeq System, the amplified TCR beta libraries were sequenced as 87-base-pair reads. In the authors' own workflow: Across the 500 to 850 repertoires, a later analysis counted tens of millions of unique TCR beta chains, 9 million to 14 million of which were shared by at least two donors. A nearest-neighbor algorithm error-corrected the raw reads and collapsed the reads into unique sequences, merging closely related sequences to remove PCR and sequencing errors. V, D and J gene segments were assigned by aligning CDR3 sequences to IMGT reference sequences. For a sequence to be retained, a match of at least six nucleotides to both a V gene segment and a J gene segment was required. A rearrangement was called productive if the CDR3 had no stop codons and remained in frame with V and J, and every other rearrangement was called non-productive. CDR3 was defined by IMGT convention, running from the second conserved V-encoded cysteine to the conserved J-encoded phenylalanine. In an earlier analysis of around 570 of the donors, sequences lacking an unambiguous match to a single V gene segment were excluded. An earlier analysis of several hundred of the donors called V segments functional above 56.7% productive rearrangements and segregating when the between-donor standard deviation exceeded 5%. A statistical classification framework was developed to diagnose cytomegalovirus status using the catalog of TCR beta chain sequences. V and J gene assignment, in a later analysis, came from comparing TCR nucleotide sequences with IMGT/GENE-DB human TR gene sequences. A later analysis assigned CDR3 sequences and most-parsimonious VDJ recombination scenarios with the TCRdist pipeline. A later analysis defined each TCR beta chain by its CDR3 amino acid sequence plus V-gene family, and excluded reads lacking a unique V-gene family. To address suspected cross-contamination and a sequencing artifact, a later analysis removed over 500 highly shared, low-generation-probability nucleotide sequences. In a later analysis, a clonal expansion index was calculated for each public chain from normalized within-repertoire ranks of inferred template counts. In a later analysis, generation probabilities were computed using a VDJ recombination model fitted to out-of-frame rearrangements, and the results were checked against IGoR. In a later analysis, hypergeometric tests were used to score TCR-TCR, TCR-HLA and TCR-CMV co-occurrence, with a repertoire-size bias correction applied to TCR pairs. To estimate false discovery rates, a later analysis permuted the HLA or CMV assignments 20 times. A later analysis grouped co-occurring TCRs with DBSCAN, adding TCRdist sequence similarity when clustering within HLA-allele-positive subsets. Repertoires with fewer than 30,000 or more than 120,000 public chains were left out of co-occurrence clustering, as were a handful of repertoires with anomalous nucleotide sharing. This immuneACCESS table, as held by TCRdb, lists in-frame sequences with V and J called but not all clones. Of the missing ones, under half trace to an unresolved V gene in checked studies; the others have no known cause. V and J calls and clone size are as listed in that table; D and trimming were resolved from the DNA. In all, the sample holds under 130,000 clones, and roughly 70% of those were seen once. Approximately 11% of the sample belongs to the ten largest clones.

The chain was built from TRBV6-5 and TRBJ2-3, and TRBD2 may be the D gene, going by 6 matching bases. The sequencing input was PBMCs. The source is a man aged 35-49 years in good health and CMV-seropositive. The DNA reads TGTGCCAGCAGTTTGGGGGACTTCTGGGTGGATACGCAGTATTTT. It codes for CASSLGDFWVDTQYF.